These 31 T cell receptor beta chains share one sample of origin, sequenced in a study of OX40 agonist ivuxolimab in advanced cancers. Generated by immunoSEQ multiplex PCR, the TCRdb table keeps only in-frame clones and is missing some. Found here are over 80,000 clones, about 90% of them singletons; the top ten hold approximately 0.41%. The input for sequencing was CD4+ or CD8+ T cells sorted from blood, taken in a trial of the OX40 agonist ivuxolimab. The receptors were sampled from an adult with an advanced solid tumor such as melanoma, head and neck, liver or kidney cancer.

This chain joins TRBV18 and TRBJ1-1; no clear D. V was shortened by 2 bases and J by 8 bases, with 9 bases between the two germline ends. The length of the CDR3 is 12 residues. CDR1 is KGHSH and CDR2 is LQKENI in the germline V gene. As DNA, the CDR3 is TGTGCCAGCTCACCAGCCACTGGGGAAGCTTTCTTT. Translation: CASSPATGEAFF.

V and J are TRBV28 and TRBJ1-1; possibly TRBD1 for D (5 bases). CDR3 length: 16 residues. Per the germline V gene, CDR1 is MDHEN and CDR2 is SYDVKM. The V gene lost 5 bases and the J gene lost 1 base, with 17 bases spanning the gap. The CDR3 loop is CASSTIPGSPNTEAFF. CDR3 DNA: TGTGCCAGCAGTACAATCCCAGGGAGCCCGAACACTGAAGCTTTCTTT.

The chain has TRBV4-2 and TRBJ2-7; the D is unclear. There are 15 residues in the CDR3. CDR1 and CDR2 from the germline V gene are LGHNA and YNFKEQ. Trimming removed 1 base from V and 2 bases from J, with 12 bases in between. Here the CDR3 reads CASSQAWTETYEQYF. DNA of the CDR3: TGTGCCAGCAGCCAAGCCTGGACGGAGACCTACGAGCAGTACTTC.

This rearrangement joins TRBV9 to TRBJ2-7; D might be TRBD1 (6 bases). This CDR3 is 14 amino acids long. Trimming left V 4 bases short and J 1 base short, with 12 bases between. Germline lookup yields CDR1 SGDLS and CDR2 YYNGEE. CDR3 in amino acids: CASSIGQGSYEQYF. For the CDR3, the DNA is TGTGCCAGCAGCATTGGGCAGGGGTCCTACGAGCAGTACTTC.

This chain joins TRBV6-6 and TRBJ1-5, with 8 bases identical to TRBD1. V lost 5 bases to trimming and J lost 6 bases; unmatched junction nucleotides: 12. CDR1 MNHNY and CDR2 SVGAGI come from the germline V gene (reference sequence). CDR3 length: 16 residues. The CDR3 region is CASSTRQGTFLQPQHF. CDR3 coding DNA: TGTGCCAGCAGTACCCGACAGGGGACCTTTCTTCAGCCCCAGCATTTT.

V usage is TRBV6-1 and J usage is TRBJ2-3; 8 bases are shared with TRBD2. Germline assignment: CDR1 MNHNS and CDR2 SASEGT. The CDR3 consists of 14 residues. With V trimmed by 6 bases and J by 11 bases, 13 bases remained unmatched. The DNA for the CDR3 is TGTGCCAGCAGCGCCGGGACGGGAGGGAGGGAGCAGTATTTT. Translated: CASSAGTGGREQYF.

In this sample, this clone turned up a few times. The J gene is TRBJ1-1, the V gene TRBV30; 9 bases agree with TRBD1. The junction had 3 bases not matched to a gene; V was cut back by 3 bases and J by 4 bases. This CDR3 is 13 amino acids long. In germline, CDR1 is GTSNPN, CDR2 SVGIG (reference sequence). The CDR3 protein is CAWRKDRGTEAFF. CDR3 nucleotide sequence: TGTGCCTGGAGGAAGGACAGGGGCACTGAAGCTTTCTTT.

The rearrangement links TRBV28 to TRBJ1-2, with 7 bases fitting TRBD1. The germline gives CDR1 MDHEN, CDR2 SYDVKM. CDR3 length: 12 amino acids. The trim removed 1 base at V and 8 bases at J, leaving 1 base unmatched. This CDR3 is CASSLYRGGYTF. The CDR3 DNA reads as TGTGCCAGCAGTTTATACAGGGGCGGCTACACCTTC.

V and J are TRBV10-2 and TRBJ2-1; 7 positions agree with TRBD2. Germline V gene data show CDR1 as WSHSY and CDR2 as SAAADI. The CDR3 consists of 16 residues. After removal of 4 bases from V and 0 bases from J, the junction contained 6 bases not matched to a gene. CDR3 coding DNA: TGCGCCAGCAGTGTTCCTAGCGGACCCTCCTACAATGAGCAGTTCTTC. It yields the protein CASSVPSGPSYNEQFF.

The V gene is TRBV18, the J gene TRBJ1-2; 7 bases align to TRBD1. Germline-derived CDR1 and CDR2 are KGHSH and LQKENI. V shed 3 bases, J shed 8 bases, and the junction held 9 bases outside the gene matches. This CDR3 has 14 amino acids. CDR3 coding DNA: TGTGCCAGCTCACCTGACAGGGACTCTGGGGGCTACACCTTC. Its translation is CASSPDRDSGGYTF.

The chain links TRBV19 to TRBJ2-5; D gene unclear. With 5 bases removed from V and 5 bases from J, the gap between germline ends came to 12 bases. From germline, CDR1 is LNHDA and CDR2 SQIVND (reference sequence). The CDR3 has 13 amino acids. The CDR3 sequence: CASSPTLTETQYF. In DNA form, the CDR3 reads TGTGCCAGTAGTCCCACCCTCACGGAGACCCAGTACTTC. Supplemented by reference TRBV19 and TRBJ2-5, the full variable domain reads DGGITQSPKYLFRKEGQNVTLSCEQNLNHDAMYWYRQDPGQGLRLIYYSQIVNDFQKGDIAEGYSVSREKKESFPLTVTSAQKNPTAFYLCASSPTLTETQYFGPGTRLLVL.

This chain joins TRBV5-4 and TRBJ2-5, with a weak D call TRBD1 (6 bases). Germline V gene sequence: CDR1 SGHNT, CDR2 YYREEE (reference sequence). This CDR3 contains 12 residues. V was pared by 7 bases and J by 5 bases, with 12 bases between. The CDR3 region has the DNA TGTGCCAGCGGCCGACAGGCGGAGACCCAGTACTTC. This sequence encodes CASGRQAETQYF. Drawing the rest from reference TRBV5-4 and TRBJ2-5, the complete variable domain is ETGVTQSPTHLIKTRGQQVTLRCSSQSGHNTVSWYQQALGQGPQFIFQYYREEENGRGNFPPRFSGLQFPNYSSELNVNALELDDSALYLCASGRQAETQYFGPGTRLLVL.

The rearrangement joins TRBV7-6 to TRBJ2-7, with 10 bases fitting TRBD2. Germline V CDR1 and CDR2: SGHVS, FNYEAQ. V lost 1 base to trimming and J lost 3 bases; unmatched junction nucleotides: 6. The CDR3 contains 16 residues. This CDR3 is CASSLGPPSGGYEQYF. The CDR3 nucleotides are TGTGCCAGCAGCTTAGGCCCCCCTAGCGGGGGCTACGAGCAGTACTTC. Using reference TRBV7-6 and TRBJ2-7 for the parts outside the CDR3, the full variable domain is GAGVSQSPRYKVTKRGQDVALRCDPISGHVSLYWYRQALGQGPEFLTYFNYEAQQDKSGLPNDRFSAERPEGSISTLTIQRTEQRDSAMYRCASSLGPPSGGYEQYFGPGTRLTVT.

CDR3 protein: CASSLGQNSYEQYF. The CDR3 nucleotides are TGTGCCAGCAGTCTGGGACAGAACTCCTACGAGCAGTACTTC. The V call is TRBV27, the J call TRBJ2-7; 7 bases line up with TRBD1. The CDR3 has 14 amino acids. The germline V gene has CDR1 MNHEY and CDR2 SMNVEV (reference sequence). With 5 bases clipped from V and 0 bases from J, the junction kept 4 bases outside the gene matches.

This chain uses TRBV9 with TRBJ1-1, with 9 bases that match TRBD1. The germline V gene encodes CDR1 SGDLS and CDR2 YYNGEE. The V segment lost 4 bases and the J segment 1 base; nucleotides outside the gene matches: 11. This CDR3 comprises 17 residues. The CDR3: CASSPPPGTGWNTEAFF. DNA for the CDR3: TGTGCCAGCAGCCCACCCCCCGGGACAGGGTGGAACACTGAAGCTTTCTTT.

This sequence joins TRBV5-1 and TRBJ2-5; 10 bases align to TRBD2. The V gene end was trimmed by 6 bases and the J gene end by 2 bases; junction bases not matched to a gene: 7. CDR1 and CDR2 from the germline V gene are SGHRS and YFSETQ. The CDR3 covers 15 residues. The CDR3 bases are TGCGCCAGCAAACCCCCGGGACTAGCGCAAGAGACCCAGTACTTC. This codes for CASKPPGLAQETQYF.

This sequence joins TRBV28 and TRBJ1-2; TRBD1 might be the D (5 bases). Germline V gives CDR1 MDHEN, CDR2 SYDVKM. CDR3 size: 12 residues. V lost 8 bases and J 9 bases, leaving 16 bases between the germline ends. CDR3 bases: TGTGCCAGCGGGACGCCGGGAAGCAGCTACACCTTC. Residues: CASGTPGSSYTF.

J is TRBJ2-2 and V is TRBV11-3, with D possibly being TRBD1 (5 bases). The CDR3 loop spans 16 amino acids. V was clipped by 6 bases and J by 1 base, with 15 bases between them. Germline CDR1 and CDR2: SGHNT and YENEEA. CDR3 amino acids: CASRNRGAGNTGELFF. CDR3 nucleotide sequence: TGTGCCAGCAGAAATAGGGGCGCCGGGAACACCGGGGAGCTGTTTTTT.

V gene TRBV2 combines with J gene TRBJ2-6; D remains ambiguous. Per germline, CDR1 SNHLY and CDR2 FYNNEI. This CDR3 is built from 14 residues. V shed 3 bases and J shed 0 bases, with 3 bases lying between them. DNA of the CDR3: TGTGCCAGCAGTGACAGCTCTGGGGCCAACGTCCTGACTTTC. It specifies CASSDSSGANVLTF.

The chain couples TRBV6-1 to TRBJ1-2; 9 nucleotides align to TRBD1. The length of the CDR3 is 13 residues. The V and J ends lost 6 bases and 8 bases, in that order; junction bases with no gene match: 7. The germline gives CDR1 MNHNS, CDR2 SASEGT. The chain's CDR3 is CASRGTGRGGYTF. The CDR3 DNA reads as TGTGCCAGCAGGGGGACAGGGAGGGGCGGCTACACCTTC.

The chain combines TRBV27 with TRBJ1-5; D might be TRBD1 (6 bases). Trimming took 5 bases from V and 3 from J, leaving 14 bases between them. Germline V gene lookup returns CDR1 MNHEY and CDR2 SMNVEV (reference sequence). The CDR3 totals 15 residues. The CDR3 sequence is CASSRSQGYNQPQHF. CDR3 nucleotides: TGTGCCAGCAGTCGATCTCAGGGGTACAATCAGCCCCAGCATTTT.

CDR3 amino acids: CASSLSSGQETQYF. DNA for the CDR3: TGTGCCAGCAGCTTATCATCGGGACAAGAGACCCAGTACTTC. The chain uses TRBV7-2 and TRBJ2-5; possible D gene TRBD2, 5 bases. V dropped 2 bases and J dropped 2 bases, with 9 bases sitting between them. CDR1 and CDR2 (germline): SGHTA, FQGNSA. The CDR3 is made up of 14 amino acids.

The genes are TRBV21-1 and TRBJ2-7. TRBV21-1 is a pseudogene segment. This CDR3 has 13 residues. The CDR3 loop reads CASSKWDPYEQYF. CDR3 bases: TGTGCCAGCAGCAAATGGGACCCCTACGAGCAGTACTTC.

This sequence joins TRBV29-1 and TRBJ2-3; 8 positions match TRBD2. With V trimmed by 6 bases and J by 7 bases, 21 bases remained unmatched. The CDR3 totals 17 residues. Germline assignment: CDR1 SQVTM and CDR2 ANQGSEA. CDR3 amino acids: CSVALGAGADLTHTQYF. CDR3 sequence (DNA): TGCAGCGTGGCCCTCGGAGCGGGGGCGGACCTCACGCATACGCAGTATTTT.

The sample holds a few counts of this clone. The chain links TRBV9 to TRBJ2-7; D call uncertain. Germline CDR1 reads SGDLS; CDR2 reads YYNGEE. V was shortened by 0 bases and J by 6 bases, with 10 bases between the two germline ends. The CDR3 totals 13 residues. The chain's CDR3 is CASSVDVGGEQYF. The CDR3 region has the DNA TGTGCCAGCAGCGTAGACGTTGGCGGCGAGCAGTACTTC. Drawing the rest from reference TRBV9 and TRBJ2-7, the complete variable domain is DSGVTQTPKHLITATGQRVTLRCSPRSGDLSVYWYQQSLDQGLQFLIQYYNGEERAKGNILERFSAQQFPDLHSELNLSSLELGDSALYFCASSVDVGGEQYFGPGTRLTVT.

This clone showed up just once. The chain recombines TRBV5-5 with TRBJ1-5; no clear D. This CDR3 comprises 14 residues. In germline, CDR1 is SGHKS, CDR2 YYEKEE (reference sequence). Trimming pared 0 bases from V and 1 base from J, leaving 5 bases between. The CDR3 is CASSLVGSNQPQHF. The CDR3, as DNA: TGTGCCAGCAGCTTGGTAGGGAGCAATCAGCCCCAGCATTTT.

The rearrangement uses TRBV11-2 and TRBJ1-2, with a tentative D call TRBD1 (6 bases). The CDR3 runs to 13 residues. Trimming pared 5 bases from V and 4 bases from J, leaving 11 bases between. The germline gives CDR1 SGHAT, CDR2 FQNNGV. CDR3 nucleotides: TGTGCCAGCAGCACAGGGCAGGGCTATGGCTACACCTTC. This sequence encodes CASSTGQGYGYTF.

The V gene is TRBV28, the J gene TRBJ2-1; 16 bases map to TRBD2. CDR3 length equals 18 residues. Germline assignment: CDR1 MDHEN and CDR2 SYDVKM. The ends lost 6 bases at V and 7 bases at J; junction bases unmatched: 12. DNA for the CDR3: TGTGCCAGCAGCCCGCGGGAGGGGACTAGCGGGAGGGCTAATGAGCAGTTCTTC. Protein: CASSPREGTSGRANEQFF.

The V and J genes are TRBV19 and TRBJ2-2, with a possible D match to TRBD2 (6 bases). The CDR3 runs 13 residues. Trimming removed 11 bases at V and 5 bases at J, with 15 bases between. CDR1 and CDR2 from the germline V gene are LNHDA and SQIVND (reference sequence). CDR3 bases: TGTGCCGGCGGGACTCACGGTACCGGGGAGCTGTTTTTT. Residues: CAGGTHGTGELFF.

The V gene is TRBV2, the J gene TRBJ2-7, with 9 bases that match TRBD2. The V segment lost 1 base and the J segment 6 bases; nucleotides outside the gene matches: 4. Germline CDR1 reads SNHLY; CDR2 reads FYNNEI. The CDR3 spans 14 residues. CDR3 DNA sequence: TGTGCCAGCAGTGAAGGGCTAGCGGGAACCGAGCAGTACTTC. Its protein product is CASSEGLAGTEQYF. The full variable domain, rest sourced from reference TRBV2 and TRBJ2-7, is EPEVTQTPSHQVTQMGQEVILRCVPISNHLYFYWYRQILGQKVEFLVSFYNNEISEKSEIFDDQFSVERPDGSNFTLKIRSTKLEDSAMYFCASSEGLAGTEQYFGPGTRLTVT.

The chain uses TRBV27 and TRBJ2-7; D unresolved. This CDR3 has 15 amino acids. Looked up from germline, CDR1 is MNHEY and CDR2 is SMNVEV (reference sequence). The V gene lost 5 bases and the J gene lost 2 bases, with 16 bases spanning the gap. The chain's CDR3 is CASSERQNLPYEQYF. The CDR3 nucleotides are TGTGCCAGCAGTGAAAGACAAAATCTTCCCTACGAGCAGTACTTC.